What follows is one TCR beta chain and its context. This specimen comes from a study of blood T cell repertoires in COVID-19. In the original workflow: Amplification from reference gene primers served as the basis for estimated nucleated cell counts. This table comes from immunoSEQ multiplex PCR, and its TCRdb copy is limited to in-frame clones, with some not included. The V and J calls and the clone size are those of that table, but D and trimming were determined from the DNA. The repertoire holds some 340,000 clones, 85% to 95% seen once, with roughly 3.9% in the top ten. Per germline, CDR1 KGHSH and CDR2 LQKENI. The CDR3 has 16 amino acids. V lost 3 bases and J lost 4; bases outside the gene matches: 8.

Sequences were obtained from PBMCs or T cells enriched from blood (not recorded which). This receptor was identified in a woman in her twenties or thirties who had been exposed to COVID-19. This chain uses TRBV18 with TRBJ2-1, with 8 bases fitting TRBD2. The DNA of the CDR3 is TGTGCCAGCTCACCCCAACTAGCGGCCAAGTACAATGAGCAGTTCTTC. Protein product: CASSPQLAAKYNEQFF.